A single sample gave rise to the 6 T cell receptor beta chains below, sequenced in a study of T cells in Graves' hyperthyroidism and ophthalmopathy. The CDR3 regions of TCR beta were amplified from RNA transcripts. The TCR CDR3 was amplified in a first-round RT-PCR using the HTBI primer set. One entry per CDR3 protein, called by TCRdb with MiXCR from the multiplex PCR reads. Of 500,000 to 750,000 distinct CDR3 sequences in the sample, 12% to 15% were seen once. Sequenced input: blood. Source of these receptors: a woman aged 18 to 35 with Graves' ophthalmopathy.

A word on this clonotype: The junction does not match germline at one end; this may be a read error. This sequence joins TRBV10-2 and TRBJ2-5; D possibly corresponds to TRBD2 (6 bases). This CDR3 has 15 residues. Germline CDR1 reads WSHSY; CDR2 reads SAAADI. CDR3 nucleotides: TGCGCCAGCAGTGAAGCCCAACTAGCTGGAGAGACCCGGTACTTC. Translating gives CASSEAQLAGETRYF.

This clonotype occurred a few times. J is TRBJ2-4 and V is TRBV20-1; a weak D match, TRBD2 (5 bases). Germline V CDR1 and CDR2: DFQATT, SNEGSKA (reference sequence). The CDR3 runs 13 residues. The V end was cut by 6 bases, the J end by 0 bases, with 9 bases between. The CDR3 reads CSASGGAKNIQYF. In nucleotides, the CDR3 is TGCAGTGCCTCTGGAGGAGCCAAAAACATTCAGTACTTC.

This clonotype has just a few counts. The V call is TRBV19, the J call TRBJ1-1; D not resolved. CDR3 length equals 14 residues. Trimming cost V 7 bases and J 5 bases, with 17 bases left between them. CDR1 and CDR2 from the germline V gene are LNHDA and SQIVND (reference sequence). The CDR3 here is CASTFGPALTEAFF. Written as DNA, the CDR3 is TGTGCCAGTACTTTCGGACCGGCCCTGACTGAAGCTTTCTTT. The full variable domain, in which reference TRBV19 and TRBJ1-1 provide the parts outside the CDR3, is DGGITQSPKYLFRKEGQNVTLSCEQNLNHDAMYWYRQDPGQGLRLIYYSQIVNDFQKGDIAEGYSVSREKKESFPLTVTSAQKNPTAFYLCASTFGPALTEAFFGQGTRLTVV.

The chain links TRBV2 to TRBJ2-7, with D perhaps being TRBD1 or TRBD2 (5 bases each). This CDR3 contains 14 residues. Germline lookup yields CDR1 SNHLY and CDR2 FYNNEI. The V and J ends lost 6 bases and 0 bases respectively, with 12 bases between them. CDR3 protein: CASRAGTLSYEQYF. As DNA, the CDR3 is TGTGCCAGCAGGGCCGGGACGCTCTCCTACGAGCAGTACTTC.

The J gene is TRBJ1-1, the V gene TRBV19; TRBD1 agrees at 9 bases. The V and J ends lost 5 bases and 4 bases, in that order; junction bases with no gene match: 8. Germline V gene sequence: CDR1 LNHDA, CDR2 SQIVND (reference sequence). CDR3 length: 15 residues. Written as DNA, the CDR3 is TGTGCCAGTAGTCCCTGGACAGGGGTGGGCACTGAAGCTTTCTTT. Protein sequence: CASSPWTGVGTEAFF.

The J gene is TRBJ1-3, the V gene TRBV7-9; unclear D gene. The CDR3 is made up of 16 amino acids. The V gene's germline CDR1 is SEHNR and CDR2 FQNEAQ (reference sequence). The V end lost 6 bases, the J end lost 0 bases, and 15 bases lay between the germline ends. The CDR3, as DNA: TGTGCCAGCAGGCTTCCCCGGGAGAGCTCTGGAAACACCATATATTTT. Its translation: CASRLPRESSGNTIYF.